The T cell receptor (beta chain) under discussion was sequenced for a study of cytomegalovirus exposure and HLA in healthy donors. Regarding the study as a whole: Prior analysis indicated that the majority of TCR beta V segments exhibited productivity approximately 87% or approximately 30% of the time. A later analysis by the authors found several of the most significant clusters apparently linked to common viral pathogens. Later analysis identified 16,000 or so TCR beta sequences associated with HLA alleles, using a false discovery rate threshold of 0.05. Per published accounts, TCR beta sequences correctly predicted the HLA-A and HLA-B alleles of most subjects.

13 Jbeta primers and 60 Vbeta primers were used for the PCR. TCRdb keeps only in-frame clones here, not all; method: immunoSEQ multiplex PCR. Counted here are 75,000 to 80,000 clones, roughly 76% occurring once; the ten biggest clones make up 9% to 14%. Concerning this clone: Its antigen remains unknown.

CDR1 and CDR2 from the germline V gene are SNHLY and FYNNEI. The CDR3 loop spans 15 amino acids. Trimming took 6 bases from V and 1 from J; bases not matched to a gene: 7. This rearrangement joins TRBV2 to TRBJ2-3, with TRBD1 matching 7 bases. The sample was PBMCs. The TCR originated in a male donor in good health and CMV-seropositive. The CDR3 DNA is TGTGCCAGCAGACATACAGGGGAAGGCACAGATACGCAGTATTTT. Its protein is CASRHTGEGTDTQYF.